These 32 T cell receptor beta chains originate from one sample sequenced in a study of cytomegalovirus exposure and HLA in healthy donors. The study ran its PCR with 60 Vbeta and 13 Jbeta primers. Some clones are missing from TCRdb's copy, which holds only in-frame ones; the method was immunoSEQ multiplex PCR. Here the sample spans under 110,000 clones, roughly 80% being singletons. Sequenced material: PBMCs. These receptors were taken from a man between 35 and 55 years old in good health and CMV-seronegative.

This clone appeared a few times. The V call is TRBV11-3, the J call TRBJ2-7; the D gene is possibly TRBD2 (6 bases). Trimming took 3 bases from V and 5 from J, leaving 8 bases between them. The length of the CDR3 is 12 residues. Germline values: CDR1 SGHNT, CDR2 YENEEA. Written as DNA, the CDR3 is TGTGCCAGCAGCTTGGAGGGCCACGAGCAGTACTTC. Translating gives CASSLEGHEQYF. The whole variable domain, remainder taken from reference TRBV11-3 and TRBJ2-7, is EAGVVQSPRYKIIEKKQPVAFWCNPISGHNTLYWYLQNLGQGPELLIRYENEEAVDDSQLPKDRFSAERLKGVDSTLKIQPAELGDSAVYLCASSLEGHEQYFGPGTRLTVT.

V gene TRBV6-4 combines with J gene TRBJ2-2, with 12 bases that match TRBD2. The CDR3 is made up of 20 amino acids. Per the germline V gene, CDR1 is MRHNA and CDR2 is SNTAGT. J lost 0 bases, V lost 2 bases, and 10 bases had no gene match. CDR3 amino acids: CASSDLRGLAGFANTGELFF. The CDR3 DNA follows: TGTGCCAGCAGTGACCTGCGAGGACTAGCGGGGTTCGCGAACACCGGGGAGCTGTTTTTT.

The rearrangement joins TRBV6-6 to TRBJ2-7; 7 positions match TRBD1. V was clipped by 6 bases and J by 4 bases; unmatched bases: 6. This CDR3 has 13 amino acids. From germline, CDR1 is MNHNY and CDR2 SVGAGI (reference sequence). For the CDR3, the DNA is TGTGCCAGCAGCCAATGGACAGGATACGAGCAGTACTTC. Its translation: CASSQWTGYEQYF.

This chain connects TRBV7-2 to TRBJ1-1; D is ambiguous. Germline lookup yields CDR1 SGHTA and CDR2 FQGNSA. The length of the CDR3 is 13 residues. The V end was cut by 5 bases, the J end by 1 base, with 8 bases between. CDR3 sequence reads: CASSPTPNTEAFF. The CDR3 nucleotides are TGTGCCAGCAGCCCCACACCGAACACTGAAGCTTTCTTT.

This chain uses TRBV19 with TRBJ2-1, with D possibly matching TRBD1 (5 bases). V lost 6 bases and J lost 3, with 12 bases in between. Germline CDR1 is LNHDA and CDR2 is SQIVND (reference sequence). There are 14 residues in the CDR3. Here the CDR3 DNA reads TGTGCCAGTAGACTCAGCAGGGACTACAATGAGCAGTTCTTC. It yields the protein CASRLSRDYNEQFF. The whole variable domain, filled in from reference TRBV19 and TRBJ2-1, reads DGGITQSPKYLFRKEGQNVTLSCEQNLNHDAMYWYRQDPGQGLRLIYYSQIVNDFQKGDIAEGYSVSREKKESFPLTVTSAQKNPTAFYLCASRLSRDYNEQFFGPGTRLTVL.

The rearrangement joins TRBV7-3 to TRBJ2-2, with D unclear. V was clipped by 0 bases and J by 8 bases, with 10 bases between them. From germline, CDR1 is SGHTA and CDR2 FQGTGA. The CDR3 extends over 14 amino acids. In DNA form, the CDR3 reads TGTGCCAGCAGCTTAACCTCCGTTAATGGGGAGCTGTTTTTT. It codes for CASSLTSVNGELFF.

V and J are TRBV6-1 and TRBJ1-4; 9 positions agree with TRBD1. Germline CDR1 reads MNHNS; CDR2 reads SASEGT. J gave up 5 bases and V 4 bases, and 2 bases lay outside the gene matches. This CDR3 has 14 residues. The chain's CDR3 is CASSGGTGNEKLFF. The CDR3 region has the DNA TGTGCCAGCAGTGGAGGGACAGGGAATGAAAAACTGTTTTTT.

The V and J genes are TRBV9 and TRBJ2-1; tentatively, D is TRBD2 (5 bases). In germline, CDR1 is SGDLS, CDR2 YYNGEE. The CDR3 is made up of 13 amino acids. Between the trimmed V and J ends, which lost 0 bases and 8 bases, there was a span of 9 bases. The CDR3 is CASSVEEAHEQFF. CDR3 DNA sequence: TGTGCCAGCAGCGTAGAGGAGGCGCATGAGCAGTTCTTC. The full variable domain, completed using reference TRBV9 and TRBJ2-1, is DSGVTQTPKHLITATGQRVTLRCSPRSGDLSVYWYQQSLDQGLQFLIQYYNGEERAKGNILERFSAQQFPDLHSELNLSSLELGDSALYFCASSVEEAHEQFFGPGTRLTVL.

The V call is TRBV5-4, the J call TRBJ2-3; 7 nucleotides line up with TRBD2. Per germline, CDR1 SGHNT and CDR2 YYREEE (reference sequence). Losses at the gene ends were 3 bases for V and 2 bases for J; bases not matched to a gene: 3. The CDR3 is made up of 14 amino acids. In DNA form, the CDR3 reads TGTGCCAGCAGCTCGGCGGGGGTCACAGATACGCAGTATTTT. This encodes CASSSAGVTDTQYF.

V is TRBV7-3 and J is TRBJ2-3, with D possibly being TRBD2 (6 bases). This CDR3 has 14 residues. V was trimmed by 4 bases and J by 3 bases, leaving 11 bases between them. Germline values: CDR1 SGHTA, CDR2 FQGTGA. CDR3 coding DNA: TGTGCCAGCAGCTACCTTGGAGGGACAGATACGCAGTATTTT. Residues: CASSYLGGTDTQYF. The full variable domain, rest sourced from reference TRBV7-3 and TRBJ2-3, is GAGVSQTPSNKVTEKGKYVELRCDPISGHTALYWYRQSLGQGPEFLIYFQGTGAADDSGLPNDRFFAVRPEGSVSTLKIQRTERGDSAVYLCASSYLGGTDTQYFGPGTRLTVL.

J is TRBJ2-3 and V is TRBV5-4; no definite D call. The V gene's germline CDR1 is SGHNT and CDR2 YYREEE (reference sequence). The V gene lost 2 bases and the J gene lost 5 bases, with 6 bases spanning the gap. The CDR3 consists of 12 residues. CDR3 nucleotides: TGTGCCAGCAGCTTAGCTCTAGATACGCAGTATTTT. Protein product: CASSLALDTQYF.

This CDR3 reads CASSFGATNEKLFF. CDR3 sequence (DNA): TGTGCCAGCAGCTTCGGGGCAACTAATGAAAAACTGTTTTTT. The chain employs TRBV5-4 and TRBJ1-4, with unresolved D. Germline CDR1 SGHNT, CDR2 YYREEE (reference sequence). The CDR3 is 14 amino acids. Between the trimmed V and J ends, which lost 2 bases and 0 bases, there was a span of 5 bases.

This clone was detected a few times. The rearrangement joins TRBV2 to TRBJ2-6; weak D call: TRBD1 (6 bases). The CDR3 is made up of 15 amino acids. Germline CDR1 and CDR2: SNHLY and FYNNEI. The germline V and J ends were trimmed by 7 bases and 0 bases, with 10 bases remaining between them. CDR3 DNA sequence: TGTGCCAGCAAGCCAGGGGCCTCTGGGGCCAACGTCCTGACTTTC. This translates into CASKPGASGANVLTF. The full variable domain, its missing parts supplied by reference TRBV2 and TRBJ2-6, is EPEVTQTPSHQVTQMGQEVILRCVPISNHLYFYWYRQILGQKVEFLVSFYNNEISEKSEIFDDQFSVERPDGSNFTLKIRSTKLEDSAMYFCASKPGASGANVLTFGAGSRLTVL.

The chain links TRBV7-9 to TRBJ1-1; D is unclear. Trimming stripped 1 base from V and 3 bases from J, with 12 bases between. The CDR3 is 15 residues long. CDR1 SEHNR and CDR2 FQNEAQ come from the germline V gene (reference sequence). The CDR3 here is CASSLGPSTDTEAFF. CDR3 in DNA: TGTGCCAGCAGCTTAGGTCCGTCTACGGACACTGAAGCTTTCTTT.

The gene calls are TRBV5-4 and TRBJ2-5, with 7 bases matching TRBD1. The CDR3 spans 14 residues. V shed 4 bases and J 4 bases; nucleotides not matched to a gene: 7. CDR1 and CDR2 (germline): SGHNT, YYREEE (reference sequence). CDR3 loop: CASSRIAGGETQYF. The CDR3 bases are TGTGCCAGCAGCCGTATTGCAGGGGGAGAGACCCAGTACTTC.

The chain carries TRBV29-1 and TRBJ1-2; 7 positions match TRBD1. CDR3 size: 14 residues. Unmatched junction bases numbered 6, after V lost 0 bases and J lost 5 bases. CDR1 SQVTM and CDR2 ANQGSEA come from the germline V gene. CDR3 sequence: CSVEDRGQRYGYTF. Written as DNA, the CDR3 is TGCAGCGTTGAAGATAGGGGACAGAGATATGGCTACACCTTC.

V is TRBV18 and J is TRBJ2-5, with 9 bases identical to TRBD1. The CDR3 totals 15 residues. J lost 5 bases, V lost 2 bases, and 6 bases had no gene match. Germline CDR1 is KGHSH and CDR2 is LQKENI. The chain's CDR3 is CASSPTGQGYETQYF. CDR3 sequence (DNA): TGTGCCAGCTCACCAACCGGACAGGGGTACGAGACCCAGTACTTC.

This chain connects TRBV6-1 to TRBJ1-4, with TRBD1 matching over 11 bases. Germline V lookup: CDR1 MNHNS, CDR2 SASEGT. The CDR3 totals 16 residues. The ends lost 2 bases at V and 6 bases at J; junction bases unmatched: 5. This chain's CDR3 is CASSETWTGGYEKLFF. The CDR3 nucleotides read TGTGCCAGCAGTGAAACCTGGACAGGGGGCTATGAAAAACTGTTTTTT.

The chain has TRBV4-1 and TRBJ2-3, with D tentatively TRBD1 (5 bases). V lost 1 base, J lost 2 bases, and 13 bases lay in between. This CDR3 is built from 16 residues. Germline CDR1 reads MGHRA; CDR2 reads YSYEKL. The CDR3 DNA follows: TGCGCCAGCAGCCAAGTCGATGCAGGGCTCACAGATACGCAGTATTTT. It codes for CASSQVDAGLTDTQYF.

This chain links TRBV6-1 with TRBJ2-3, with 9 bases matching TRBD1. CDR3 length: 13 residues. Germline CDR1 reads MNHNS; CDR2 reads SASEGT. V was pared by 4 bases and J by 5 bases, with 1 base of the junction left unmatched. CDR3 bases: TGTGCCAGCAGTGGGACAGGGGTAGATACGCAGTATTTT. It yields the protein CASSGTGVDTQYF.

The chain links TRBV9 to TRBJ1-1; 10 bases agree with TRBD1. V lost 2 bases, J lost 6 bases, and 10 bases stayed unmatched. Germline V gives CDR1 SGDLS, CDR2 YYNGEE. There are 16 residues in the CDR3. Here the CDR3 DNA reads TGTGCCAGCAGCGTGGGGTTCGACAGGGGGCAAGCTGAAGCTTTCTTT. Translation: CASSVGFDRGQAEAFF.

The gene calls are TRBV10-1 and TRBJ2-3; perhaps TRBD2 as D (7 bases). Germline loops: CDR1 WNHNN, CDR2 SYGVQD (reference sequence). The CDR3 contains 14 residues. The V end lost 4 bases, the J end lost 4 bases, and 12 bases lay between the germline ends. In nucleotides, the CDR3 is TGCGCCAGCAGTGTTGGGGGGGCCCCAGATACGCAGTATTTT. Amino acid sequence: CASSVGGAPDTQYF.

This chain joins TRBV5-6 and TRBJ1-4; tentative D call: TRBD1 (5 bases). Per the germline V gene, CDR1 is SGHDT and CDR2 is YYEEEE. V lost 4 bases, J lost 5 bases, and 9 bases lay in between. The CDR3 runs 13 residues. The CDR3 is CASSLTVNEKLFF. The CDR3, as DNA: TGTGCCAGCAGCCTGACAGTCAATGAAAAACTGTTTTTT. Variable domain in full (rest from reference TRBV5-6 and TRBJ1-4): DAGVTQSPTHLIKTRGQQVTLRCSPKSGHDTVSWYQQALGQGPQFIFQYYEEEERQRGNFPDRFSGHQFPNYSSELNVNALLLGDSALYLCASSLTVNEKLFFGSGTQLSVL.

This chain uses TRBV6-1 with TRBJ1-5; the D gene is possibly TRBD1 (6 bases). This CDR3 spans 14 amino acids. V dropped 8 bases and J dropped 4 bases, with 15 bases sitting between them. Germline values: CDR1 MNHNS, CDR2 SASEGT. CDR3 in amino acids: CASQEQGGNQPQHF. For the CDR3, the DNA is TGTGCCAGCCAAGAACAGGGCGGGAATCAGCCCCAGCATTTT.

The chain uses TRBV5-4 and TRBJ2-1; unclear D gene. V was clipped by 4 bases and J by 5 bases, with 19 bases between them. Germline V gene data show CDR1 as SGHNT and CDR2 as YYREEE (reference sequence). The CDR3 is made up of 16 amino acids. The CDR3 spells CASSEMALRSNNEQFF. CDR3 sequence (DNA): TGTGCCAGCAGCGAGATGGCCTTAAGGAGTAACAATGAGCAGTTCTTC.

As regards this clone: One end of the junction varies from germline; a read error may be responsible. The chain joins TRBV5-1 to TRBJ2-5, with D perhaps matching TRBD2 (5 bases). The CDR3 is 15 residues long. Germline loops: CDR1 SGHRS, CDR2 YFSETQ. In DNA form, the CDR3 reads TGCGCCAGCAGCACCCTCTCAGCGGACCAGGAGACCCAGTACTTC. The encoded protein is CASSTLSADQETQYF.

This rearrangement joins TRBV29-1 to TRBJ2-6; no reliable D call. CDR1 and CDR2 (germline): SQVTM, ANQGSEA. The CDR3 sequence is 13 residues long. Trimming took 4 bases from V and 0 from J, leaving 4 bases between them. This CDR3 is CSVASSGANVLTF. For the CDR3, the DNA is TGCAGCGTTGCGAGCTCTGGGGCCAACGTCCTGACTTTC. The variable domain in full, with the rest retrieved from reference TRBV29-1 and TRBJ2-6, is SAVISQKPSRDICQRGTSLTIQCQVDSQVTMMFWYRQQPGQSLTLIATANQGSEATYESGFVIDKFPISRPNLTFSTLTVSNMSPEDSSIYLCSVASSGANVLTFGAGSRLTVL.

The J gene is TRBJ1-1, the V gene TRBV10-2; weak D call: TRBD1 (6 bases). There are 15 residues in the CDR3. The V gene's germline CDR1 is WSHSY and CDR2 SAAADI. V was pared by 8 bases and J by 1 base, with 17 bases between. The DNA for the CDR3 is TGCGCCAGCCATCCGGGTGGGGGCCCGAACACTGAAGCTTTCTTT. This codes for CASHPGGGPNTEAFF.

This chain connects TRBV29-1 to TRBJ2-7, with D possibly TRBD1 on 6 matching bases. This CDR3 region has 13 residues. Trimming cost V 7 bases and J 5 bases, with 18 bases left between them. Germline-derived CDR1 and CDR2 are SQVTM and ANQGSEA. Written as DNA, the CDR3 is TGCAGCGGTACACAGGGCGCGGGCAACGAGCAGTACTTC. Translating gives CSGTQGAGNEQYF.

The CDR3 loop is CSVLSTSRSGANVLTF. The CDR3 DNA reads TGCAGCGTTTTATCCACATCCCGCTCTGGGGCCAACGTCCTGACTTTC. The chain combines TRBV29-1 with TRBJ2-6; unclear D gene. CDR1 and CDR2 from the germline V gene are SQVTM and ANQGSEA. V shed 5 bases and J shed 0 bases, with 14 bases lying between them. The CDR3 length is 16 residues.

The rearrangement uses TRBV6-7 and TRBJ2-5; 8 bases align to TRBD2. TRBV6-7 is flagged as an ORF with uncertain function. The CDR3 has 15 residues. V was pared by 6 bases and J by 4 bases, with 10 bases of the junction left unmatched. CDR3 nucleotides: TGTGCCAGCAGGATTTACGCCGGGGGGGGAGAGACCCAGTACTTC. It encodes CASRIYAGGGETQYF.

This chain uses TRBV7-6 with TRBJ2-3; D perhaps matches TRBD2 (5 bases). Germline CDR1 reads SGHVS; CDR2 reads FNYEAQ. V dropped 5 bases and J dropped 4 bases, with 13 bases sitting between them. This CDR3 is built from 14 residues. The CDR3 nucleotides are TGTGCCAGCAGCACGGGATCCGGGCCAGATACGCAGTATTTT. Translated, it gives CASSTGSGPDTQYF.